The 13 T cell receptor beta chains below were found in one sample sequenced in a study of blood T cell repertoires in COVID-19. Produced via immunoSEQ multiplex PCR; TCRdb's table is partial and in-frame only. This table has some 120,000 clones, 88% appearing once. Sequenced input: peripheral blood. The receptor source for this set is a human donor in a cohort sampled during active COVID-19.

V is TRBV28 and J is TRBJ1-1; D is perhaps TRBD1 (6 bases). With 5 bases removed from V and 8 bases from J, the gap between germline ends came to 15 bases. This CDR3 comprises 13 residues. The germline CDR1 and CDR2 sequences are MDHEN and SYDVKM. This CDR3 reads CASSPPGGAEAFF. The DNA for the CDR3 is TGTGCCAGCAGTCCCCCGGGGGGCGCCGAAGCTTTCTTT.

The rearrangement uses TRBV28 and TRBJ2-5; the D gene is possibly TRBD2 (5 bases). The CDR3 runs to 15 residues. The germline CDR1 and CDR2 sequences are MDHEN and SYDVKM. Trimming took off 3 bases at V and 2 bases at J, with 13 bases between the two ends. The CDR3 here is CASSFRGMQQETQYF. Here the CDR3 DNA reads TGTGCCAGCAGTTTTCGGGGAATGCAGCAAGAGACCCAGTACTTC.

The rearrangement joins TRBV28 to TRBJ1-1; D remains unclear. From germline, CDR1 is MDHEN and CDR2 SYDVKM. There are 12 residues in the CDR3. The V end lost 4 bases, the J end lost 0 bases, and 3 bases lay between the germline ends. CDR3 protein: CASSSVNTEAFF. The DNA for the CDR3 is TGTGCCAGCAGTTCTGTGAACACTGAAGCTTTCTTT.

The chain recombines TRBV3-1 (or the pseudogene TRBV3-2) with TRBJ2-7; the D gene is possibly TRBD1 (6 bases). The germline V gene encodes CDR1 LGHDT and CDR2 YNNKEL (reference sequence). The CDR3 sequence is 15 residues long. V was pared by 1 base and J by 2 bases, with 12 bases between. The CDR3 here is CASSQGDTGTYEQYF. For the CDR3, the DNA is TGTGCCAGCAGCCAAGGGGACACAGGAACCTACGAGCAGTACTTC.

V and J are TRBV5-5 and TRBJ2-5; D is possibly TRBD2 (6 bases). With 1 base removed from V and 5 bases from J, the gap between germline ends came to 18 bases. Germline V gives CDR1 SGHKS, CDR2 YYEKEE (reference sequence). The CDR3 length is 16 residues. DNA for the CDR3: TGTGCCAGCAGCTTGTCGGGGAGGCAGGCCTTGGAGACCCAGTACTTC. Translation: CASSLSGRQALETQYF.

In DNA form, the CDR3 reads TGCAGCGTTGCAAGGCAGGCGAGAGAGCAGTACTTC. Its protein product is CSVARQAREQYF. J is TRBJ2-7 and V is TRBV29-1, with D hard to call. The CDR3 contains 12 residues. Deletions cut 4 bases from V and 7 bases from J, with 14 bases between. The germline V gene encodes CDR1 SQVTM and CDR2 ANQGSEA.

The J gene is TRBJ1-6, the V gene TRBV5-6; 8 nucleotides align to TRBD1. Unmatched junction bases numbered 7, after V lost 2 bases and J lost 3 bases. CDR3 size: 17 residues. CDR1 is SGHDT, CDR2 YYEEEE, per germline. Here the CDR3 DNA reads TGTGCCAGCAGCTTTTCGACAGGGGTTATCTATAATTCACCCCTCCACTTT. Protein product: CASSFSTGVIYNSPLHF.

This clone has a single count. The CDR3 region has the DNA TGTGCCAGCAGTCAGGGGTGGGCAGATACGCAGTATTTT. Its translation: CASSQGWADTQYF. The rearrangement joins TRBV2 to TRBJ2-3; weak D call: TRBD1 (6 bases). Germline V gene lookup returns CDR1 SNHLY and CDR2 FYNNEI. The ends were cut back, 5 bases at V and 4 bases at J, with 10 bases in the middle. The CDR3 spans 13 residues. The variable domain in full, completed from reference TRBV2 and TRBJ2-3, reads EPEVTQTPSHQVTQMGQEVILRCVPISNHLYFYWYRQILGQKVEFLVSFYNNEISEKSEIFDDQFSVERPDGSNFTLKIRSTKLEDSAMYFCASSQGWADTQYFGPGTRLTVL.

The chain uses TRBV4-1 and TRBJ2-5; D remains unclear. V dropped 4 bases and J dropped 0 bases, with 12 bases sitting between them. Per the germline V gene, CDR1 is MGHRA and CDR2 is YSYEKL. This CDR3 spans 15 amino acids. DNA for the CDR3: TGCGCCAGCAGCCGAGGCGACGAGTACCAAGAGACCCAGTACTTC. Protein product: CASSRGDEYQETQYF.

This rearrangement joins TRBV7-2 to TRBJ1-6, with 7 bases matching TRBD1. J gave up 10 bases and V 5 bases, and 8 bases lay outside the gene matches. From germline, CDR1 is SGHTA and CDR2 FQGNSA. The CDR3 has 14 residues. The CDR3: CASSVRQGNSPLHF. Here the CDR3 DNA reads TGTGCCAGCAGCGTCAGACAGGGTAACTCACCCCTCCACTTT. Full variable domain (rest looked up from reference TRBV7-2 and TRBJ1-6): GAGVSQSPSNKVTEKGKDVELRCDPISGHTALYWYRQSLGQGLEFLIYFQGNSAPDKSGLPSDRFSAERTGGSVSTLTIQRTQQEDSAVYLCASSVRQGNSPLHFGNGTRLTVT.

This clone was counted once. A junction end diverges from the germline sequence, so it may reflect a read error. The chain carries TRBV19 and TRBJ1-2, with 8 bases lining up with TRBD1. The CDR3 has 11 amino acids. From germline, CDR1 is LNHDA and CDR2 SQIVND (reference sequence). CDR3 amino acids: CVAGGGYGYTF. DNA for the CDR3: TGCGTGGCAGGGGGCGGCTATGGCTACACCTTC. The entire variable domain, with the rest obtained from reference TRBV19 and TRBJ1-2, is as follows: DGGITQSPKYLFRKEGQNVTLSCEQNLNHDAMYWYRQDPGQGLRLIYYSQIVNDFQKGDIAEGYSVSREKKESFPLTVTSAQKNPTAFYLCVAGGGYGYTFGSGTRLTVV.

The gene calls are TRBV14 and TRBJ2-7; D unresolved. The CDR3 has 15 residues. V gave up 0 bases and J gave up 0 bases, with 9 bases separating them. Looked up from germline, CDR1 is SGHDN and CDR2 is FVKESK. The CDR3 coding sequence is TGTGCCAGCAGCCAAGAGGTGGTGAGCTCCTACGAGCAGTACTTC. It encodes CASSQEVVSSYEQYF.

This chain connects TRBV7-2 to TRBJ2-3, with TRBD2 matching 8 bases. V was pared by 0 bases and J by 5 bases, with 7 bases of the junction left unmatched. Germline CDR1 reads SGHTA; CDR2 reads FQGNSA. The CDR3 runs 16 residues. CDR3 in amino acids: CASSLAAGGGRDTQYF. The CDR3 DNA reads as TGTGCCAGCAGCTTAGCTGCGGGCGGGGGGAGAGATACGCAGTATTTT. The variable domain in full, completed from reference TRBV7-2 and TRBJ2-3, reads GAGVSQSPSNKVTEKGKDVELRCDPISGHTALYWYRQSLGQGLEFLIYFQGNSAPDKSGLPSDRFSAERTGGSVSTLTIQRTQQEDSAVYLCASSLAAGGGRDTQYFGPGTRLTVL.